The T cell receptor (beta chain) under discussion was sequenced for a study of Japanese encephalitis immunity and Zika vaccine responses. About the research overall: At weeks 0, 4 and 28, participants received 5.0 ug alum-adjuvanted ZPIV. One YFV vaccine (YF-VAX) dose preceded ZPIV for some; others were flavivirus-naive. For flavivirus-naive ZPIV recipients, samples came at weeks 2, 6 and 52.

TCRdb reprocessed the 5' RACE reads with MiXCR, giving one entry per CDR3 protein. Of around 340 distinct CDR3 sequences listed, 1% to 1.5% are singletons. In this sample, this clonotype is large (0.1 to 1%). The germline V gene has CDR1 MDHEN and CDR2 SYDVKM. V lost 3 bases, J lost 7 bases, and 9 bases lay in between. This CDR3 contains 12 residues. For less than seven days, PBMCs labeled with CFSE were cultured with peptide pools at approximately 1 ug/mL each. Proliferating CD4 T cells were sorted unfixed as live CD56-CD19-CD16-CD3+CD4+ CFSE-low cells. This chain uses TRBV28 with TRBJ1-2; a weak D match, TRBD1 (5 bases). Specimen: antigen-activated CD4+ T cells from blood, cultured, collected during a Zika inactivated vaccine study. The receptor comes from an adult woman who received an inactivated Zika virus vaccine. Written as DNA, the CDR3 is TGTGCCAGCAGTTTCCAGGGCAGTGGCTACACCTTC. Its protein product is CASSFQGSGYTF.